This T cell receptor beta chain was identified during a study of blood T cell repertoires in COVID-19. Profiled with immunoSEQ multiplex PCR; TCRdb holds only in-frame clones, not every one. The sample yields roughly 150,000 clones, roughly 80% seen once. The CDR3 totals 14 residues. The trim removed 1 base at V and 5 bases at J, leaving 2 bases unmatched. CDR1 is SGHRS and CDR2 is YFSETQ in the germline V gene. This clone was recorded once. V usage is TRBV5-1 and J usage is TRBJ2-1, with 8 bases aligning to TRBD2. The sequencing sample was made of peripheral blood. The origin of this receptor is an elderly woman with acute or convalescent COVID-19. CDR3 sequence (DNA): TGCGCCAGCAGCTTGAGGGGACTAGACAATGAGCAGTTCTTC. Its protein product is CASSLRGLDNEQFF.